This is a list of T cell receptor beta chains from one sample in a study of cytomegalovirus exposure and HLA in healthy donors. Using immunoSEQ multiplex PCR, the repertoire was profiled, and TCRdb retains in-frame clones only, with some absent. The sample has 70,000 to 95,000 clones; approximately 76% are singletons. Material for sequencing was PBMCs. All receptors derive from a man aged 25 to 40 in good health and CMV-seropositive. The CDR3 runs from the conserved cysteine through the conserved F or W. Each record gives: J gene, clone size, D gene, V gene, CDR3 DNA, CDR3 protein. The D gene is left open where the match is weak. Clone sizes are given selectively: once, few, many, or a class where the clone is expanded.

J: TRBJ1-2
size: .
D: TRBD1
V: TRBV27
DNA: TGTGCCAGCAGGACCTTAGACAGGGGAGTGAGCTACACCTTC
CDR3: CASRTLDRGVSYTF

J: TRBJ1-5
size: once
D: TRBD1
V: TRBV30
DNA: TGTGCCTGGAGTCCGGGACAGGGGATGTGGCCCCAGCATTTT
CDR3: CAWSPGQGMWPQHF

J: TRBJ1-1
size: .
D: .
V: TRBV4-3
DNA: TGCGCCAGCAGCCAAACCGGGAACACTGAAGCTTTCTTT
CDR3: CASSQTGNTEAFF

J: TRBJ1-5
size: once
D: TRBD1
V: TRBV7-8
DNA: TGTGCCAGCAGTCTGTCGGACAGGGACAATCAGCCCCAGCATTTT
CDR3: CASSLSDRDNQPQHF

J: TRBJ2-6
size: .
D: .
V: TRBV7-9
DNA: TGTGCCAGCAGCTTGAACAGGGTGGAAGGGGCCAACGTCCTGACTTTC
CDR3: CASSLNRVEGANVLTF

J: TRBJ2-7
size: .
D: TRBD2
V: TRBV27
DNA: TGTGCCAGCAGCCAAAGGCGGGAGAACGCCTACGAGCAGTACTTC
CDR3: CASSQRRENAYEQYF

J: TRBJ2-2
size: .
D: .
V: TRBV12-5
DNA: TGTGCTAGTGGTTTAGGGGATTTCGGGGAGCTGTTTTTT
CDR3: CASGLGDFGELFF

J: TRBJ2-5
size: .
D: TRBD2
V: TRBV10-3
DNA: TGTGCCATCAGTACTAGCGGGAGTTTGGAGACCCAGTACTTC
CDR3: CAISTSGSLETQYF

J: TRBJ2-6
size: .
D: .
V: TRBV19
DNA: TGTGCCACTACCGCGGGACGGGCCGCGGTCTCTGGGGCCAACGTCCTGACTTTC
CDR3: CATTAGRAAVSGANVLTF

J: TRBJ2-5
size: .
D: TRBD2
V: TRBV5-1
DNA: TGCGCCAGCAGTACTAGCGGGGGGGCCGGGGAGACCCAGTACTTC
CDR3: CASSTSGGAGETQYF

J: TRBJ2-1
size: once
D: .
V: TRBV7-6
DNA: TGTGCCAGCAGCTTAGCCGCCCGACAGGCGCACAATGAGCAGTTCTTC
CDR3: CASSLAARQAHNEQFF

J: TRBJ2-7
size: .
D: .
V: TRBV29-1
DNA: TGCAGCGTTGCAGTCAGCTACGAGCAGTACTTC
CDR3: CSVAVSYEQYF

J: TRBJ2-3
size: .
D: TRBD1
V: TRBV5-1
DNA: TGCGCCAGCAAGGATGTCGAGGGAAGGGGGCACACAGATACGCAGTATTTT
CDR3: CASKDVEGRGHTDTQYF

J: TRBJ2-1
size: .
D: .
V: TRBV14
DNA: TGTGCCAGCAGCTCGACCGGGGGCAATGAGCAGTTCTTC
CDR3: CASSSTGGNEQFF

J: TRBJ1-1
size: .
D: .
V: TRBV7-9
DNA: TGTGCCAGCAGCTTATCCGACACCCTAAACACTGAAGCTTTCTTT
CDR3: CASSLSDTLNTEAFF

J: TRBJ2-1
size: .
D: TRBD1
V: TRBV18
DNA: TGTGCCAGCTCACCGTCCGGGACAGGGGGCTACAATGAGCAGTTCTTC
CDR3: CASSPSGTGGYNEQFF

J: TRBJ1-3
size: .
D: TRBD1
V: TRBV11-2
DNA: TGTGCCAGCAGCCTTCGCTATTTTAGGACAGGGTCTTCTGGAAACACCATATATTTT
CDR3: CASSLRYFRTGSSGNTIYF

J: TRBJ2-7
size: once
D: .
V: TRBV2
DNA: TGTGCCAGCAGACACAACGCCTACGAGCAGTACTTC
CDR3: CASRHNAYEQYF

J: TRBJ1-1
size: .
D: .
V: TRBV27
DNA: TGTGCCAGCAGTTCCCACAGGGCGGGGGCGAACACTGAAGCTTTCTTT
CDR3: CASSSHRAGANTEAFF

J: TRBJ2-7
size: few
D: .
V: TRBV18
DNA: TGTGCCAGCTCACCCGATAGGCCTCGGAGCGGCGAGCAGTACTTC
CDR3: CASSPDRPRSGEQYF

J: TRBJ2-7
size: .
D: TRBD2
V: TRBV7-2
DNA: TGTGCCAGCAGCCCTGACGGCGGGGGGCCTCGGGACGAGCAGTACTTC
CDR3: CASSPDGGGPRDEQYF

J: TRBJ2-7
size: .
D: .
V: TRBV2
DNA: TGTGCCAGCAGTGAGGGCAGGCGAGCCCCCTACGAGCAGTACTTC
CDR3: CASSEGRRAPYEQYF

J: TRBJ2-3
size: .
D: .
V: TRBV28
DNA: TGTGCCAGCAGACTTGGAGCCGTAGATACGCAGTATTTT
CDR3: CASRLGAVDTQYF

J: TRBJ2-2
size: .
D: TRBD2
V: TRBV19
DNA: TGTGCCAGTAGTACCCGACTAGCGGGAGAGGTCGGGGAGCTGTTTTTT
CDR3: CASSTRLAGEVGELFF

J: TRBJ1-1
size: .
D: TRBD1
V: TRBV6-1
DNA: TGTGCCAGCAAGGACAGGGGAGTCACTGAAGCTTTCTTT
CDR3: CASKDRGVTEAFF

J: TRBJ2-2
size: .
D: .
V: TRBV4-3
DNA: TGCGCCAGCAGCCAAGTAAGATTGGGCCGGGACACTCGTTGGAACACCGGGGAGCTGTTTTTT
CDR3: CASSQVRLGRDTRWNTGELFF

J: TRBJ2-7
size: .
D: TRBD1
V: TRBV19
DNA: TGTGCCAGTAGTCCCCGGGACAGCTACGAGCAGTACTTC
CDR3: CASSPRDSYEQYF

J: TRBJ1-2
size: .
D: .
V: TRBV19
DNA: TGTGCCAGTAGAGGCCTGGGTGGACAGACTGCTCTTCCTAACTATGGCTACACCTTC
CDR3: CASRGLGGQTALPNYGYTF

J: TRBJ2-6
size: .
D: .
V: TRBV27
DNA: TGTGCCACCCACTCTAGTGTCTCTGGGGCCAACGTCCTGACTTTC
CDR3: CATHSSVSGANVLTF

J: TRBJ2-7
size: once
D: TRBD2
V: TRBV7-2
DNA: TGTGCCAGCAGCCGGACTAGCGGATCCTACGAGCAGTACTTC
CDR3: CASSRTSGSYEQYF

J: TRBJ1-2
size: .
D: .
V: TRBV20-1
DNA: TGCAGTGCAAAAGGGGAGGGTGGCTACACCTTC
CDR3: CSAKGEGGYTF

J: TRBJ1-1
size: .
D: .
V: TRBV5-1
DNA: TGCGCCAGCAGCTTGTTGGCGGGGTGGAACACTGAAGCTTTCTTT
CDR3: CASSLLAGWNTEAFF

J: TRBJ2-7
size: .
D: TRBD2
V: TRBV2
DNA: TGTGCCAGCAGTGCCGGGACTAGCGGAAGATTCGAGCAGTACTTC
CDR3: CASSAGTSGRFEQYF

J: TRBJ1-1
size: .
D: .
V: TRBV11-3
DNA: TGTGCCAGCAGCTACATGGGGCAGTCGAACACTGAAGCTTTCTTT
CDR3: CASSYMGQSNTEAFF

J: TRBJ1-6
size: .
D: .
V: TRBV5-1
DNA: TGCGCCAGCAGCTTGACGGCGGATTCACCCCTCCACTTT
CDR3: CASSLTADSPLHF